Listed here are 10 T cell receptor beta chains from one sample, sequenced in a study of T cell repertoires in cytomegalovirus infection. One entry per CDR3 protein, called by TCRdb with MiXCR from the reads. This repertoire shows 310,000 or so distinct CDR3 sequences, about 8.8% found once; its top ten account for more than 2.5%. The sequenced sample was PBMCs. The receptors stem from a human donor in good health (CMV status not recorded). Some clones in this sample may be carry-over from other donors' samples.

This clonotype appeared many times. The rearrangement uses TRBV7-3 and TRBJ1-1, with D possibly TRBD1 on 5 matching bases. The V and J ends lost 0 bases and 0 bases respectively, with 8 bases between them. Germline CDR1 reads SGHTA; CDR2 reads FQGTGA. This CDR3 has 15 residues. The CDR3 sequence: CASSLTDSMNTEAFF. The CDR3 nucleotides read TGTGCCAGCAGCTTAACCGACAGCATGAACACTGAAGCTTTCTTT.

This clonotype came up many times. V and J are TRBV5-1 and TRBJ1-1; D is possibly TRBD1 (6 bases). Germline-derived CDR1 and CDR2 are SGHRS and YFSETQ. The CDR3 runs 15 residues. V was trimmed by 0 bases and J by 3 bases, leaving 12 bases between them. The CDR3: CASSLDPGDYTEAFF. Written as DNA, the CDR3 is TGCGCCAGCAGCTTGGATCCAGGGGACTACACTGAAGCTTTCTTT. The entire variable domain, with the rest obtained from reference TRBV5-1 and TRBJ1-1, is as follows: KAGVTQTPRYLIKTRGQQVTLSCSPISGHRSVSWYQQTPGQGLQFLFEYFSETQRNKGNFPGRFSGRQFSNSRSEMNVSTLELGDSALYLCASSLDPGDYTEAFFGQGTRLTVV.

This clonotype has ten or more counts. The V call is TRBV7-9, the J call TRBJ1-2; D might be TRBD1 (6 bases). The germline gives CDR1 SEHNR, CDR2 FQNEAQ (reference sequence). The CDR3 has 14 residues. The V end was cut by 5 bases, the J end by 4 bases, with 14 bases between. Here the CDR3 reads CASSRAGGAYGYTF. The CDR3 DNA follows: TGTGCCAGCAGCCGCGCGGGGGGCGCCTATGGCTACACCTTC.

The chain carries TRBV14 and TRBJ1-2; D remains ambiguous. Between the trimmed V and J ends, which lost 0 bases and 7 bases, there was a span of 12 bases. The CDR3 totals 14 residues. From germline, CDR1 is SGHDN and CDR2 FVKESK. The CDR3 DNA is TGTGCCAGCAGCCAAGATCGCCGTTACAGTGGCTACACCTTC. It encodes CASSQDRRYSGYTF.

This clonotype was observed many times. The chain recombines TRBV6-1 with TRBJ2-5, with D perhaps being TRBD1 or TRBD2 (5 bases each). Germline CDR1 is MNHNS and CDR2 is SASEGT. This CDR3 contains 14 residues. V dropped 7 bases and J dropped 0 bases, with 12 bases sitting between them. The CDR3 DNA sequence: TGTGCCAGCACCCCGGGACGGGACCAAGAGACCCAGTACTTC. This encodes CASTPGRDQETQYF.

This clonotype was seen a handful of times. The rearrangement joins TRBV11-3 to TRBJ1-1; possible D gene TRBD1, 5 bases. Germline-derived CDR1 and CDR2 are SGHNT and YENEEA. This CDR3 is built from 9 residues. CDR3 region: CVRGGEAFF. CDR3 DNA sequence: TGTGTCCGGGGGGGGGAAGCTTTCTTT.

This clonotype was observed many times. V gene TRBV12-3 or TRBV12-4 combines with J gene TRBJ2-6; 9 bases map to TRBD1. Germline trimming cut 8 bases from V and 0 bases from J; bases unmatched to any gene: 11. CDR3 length: 18 amino acids. CDR3 nucleotide sequence: TGTGCCAGCCGCTACAGGGGGCGATACCTCTCTGGGGCCAACGTCCTGACTTTC. This sequence encodes CASRYRGRYLSGANVLTF.

For this clonotype: This may stem from a read error, because a much larger clone lies one nucleotide away. Written as DNA, the CDR3 is TGTGCCAGCAGCTTAAGCGCAGGTTACACTGAAGCTTCCTTT. Amino acids: CASSLSAGYTEASF. This rearrangement joins TRBV7-9 to TRBJ1-1; D gene uncertain. CDR1 and CDR2 from the germline V gene are SEHNR and FQNEAQ (reference sequence). The CDR3 is 14 amino acids.

Many counts were recorded for this clonotype. The rearrangement uses TRBV2 and TRBJ1-1; D is possibly TRBD1 (5 bases). This CDR3 comprises 15 residues. Germline assignment: CDR1 SNHLY and CDR2 FYNNEI. Trimming removed 7 bases from V and 2 bases from J, with 17 bases in between. The CDR3 DNA reads as TGTGCCAGCATTCTGGACGGTGGGGGTAACACTGAAGCTTTCTTT. This codes for CASILDGGGNTEAFF.

This clonotype was counted only a few times. CDR3 loop: CSVDTGSARFF. For the CDR3, the DNA is TGCAGCGTTGATACGGGAAGTGCCCGGTTCTTC. The chain couples TRBV29-1 to TRBJ2-1, with a possible D match to TRBD2 (5 bases). This CDR3 has 11 residues. Deletions cut 3 bases from V and 15 bases from J, with 15 bases between. In germline, CDR1 is SQVTM, CDR2 ANQGSEA.